The 26 T cell receptor beta chains given below trace back to one sample, sequenced in a study of control samples from healthy donors and cancer patients (TCRdb year 2020). The library was prepared using the immunoSEQ multiplex PCR assay. In TCRdb, the immuneACCESS table is reduced to in-frame sequences with V and J assigned. These tables do not hold every clone; where another copy was compared, an unresolved V gene accounts for under half, and the others remain unexplained. The sample records some 140,000 clones, roughly 92% of which are singletons. The top ten hold approximately 11% of the sample. The sample comprised blood. These TCRs come from a man aged 25 to 40 in good health.

This chain connects TRBV27 to TRBJ1-2; 7 nucleotides agree with TRBD1. The CDR3 has 15 residues. V dropped 5 bases and J dropped 1; count of bases not matched to a gene: 7. Germline V gene sequence: CDR1 MNHEY, CDR2 SMNVEV (reference sequence). The CDR3 reads CASSQPGQSNYGYTF. The CDR3 DNA follows: TGTGCCAGCAGTCAACCGGGACAGAGTAACTATGGCTACACCTTC.

V is TRBV24-1 and J is TRBJ2-3, with unresolved D. Germline V gene sequence: CDR1 KGHDR, CDR2 SFDVKD. The V and J ends lost 3 bases and 14 bases respectively, with 17 bases between them. The length of the CDR3 is 13 residues. As DNA, the CDR3 is TGTGCCACCAGTGATCCACCCGTGACATCCGTGTATTTT. It translates to CATSDPPVTSVYF.

The CDR3 region has the DNA TGTGCCAGCAGTTACAGGGGGCGCGGGCAGCCCCAGCATTTT. Translation: CASSYRGRGQPQHF. The chain combines TRBV6-5 with TRBJ1-5, with 7 bases matching TRBD1. Germline CDR1 and CDR2: MNHEY and SVGAGI. The CDR3 covers 14 residues. Trimming removed 2 bases from V and 7 bases from J; junction bases left unmatched: 5.

The CDR3 nucleotides read TGTGCCAGCAGCCGGAACAGGGGGCAGAACACTGAAGCTTTCTTT. Translating it yields CASSRNRGQNTEAFF. The J gene is TRBJ1-1, the V gene TRBV7-8; 9 bases are shared with TRBD1. This CDR3 contains 15 residues. The junction had 5 bases not matched to a gene; V was cut back by 5 bases and J by 1 base. Germline CDR1 is SGHVS and CDR2 is FQNEAQ. Complete variable domain (other parts from reference TRBV7-8 and TRBJ1-1): GAGVSQSPRYKVAKRGQDVALRCDPISGHVSLFWYQQALGQGPEFLTYFQNEAQLDKSGLPSDRFFAERPEGSVSTLKIQRTQQEDSAVYLCASSRNRGQNTEAFFGQGTRLTVV.

This clone was seen a handful of times. The J gene is TRBJ2-2, the V gene TRBV28; D is ambiguous. The CDR3 covers 18 residues. Germline V lookup: CDR1 MDHEN, CDR2 SYDVKM. The germline V and J ends were trimmed by 1 base and 2 bases, with 17 bases remaining between them. The CDR3 spells CASSLLGFGGANTGELFF. CDR3 coding DNA: TGTGCCAGCAGTTTATTGGGCTTTGGCGGAGCTAACACCGGGGAGCTGTTTTTT.

The chain couples TRBV11-2 to TRBJ2-7, with 9 nucleotides matching TRBD1. The CDR3 consists of 15 residues. Germline loops: CDR1 SGHAT, CDR2 FQNNGV. The junction had 6 bases not matched to a gene; V was cut back by 4 bases and J by 2 bases. The CDR3 protein is CASSSTRDRAYEQYF. As DNA, the CDR3 is TGTGCCAGCAGCTCGACCCGGGACAGGGCCTACGAGCAGTACTTC.

The chain employs TRBV11-3 and TRBJ2-7, with D possibly matching TRBD2 (5 bases). CDR3 length: 15 amino acids. Trimming shortened V by 2 bases and J by 0 bases, and 11 bases separated the two germline ends. In germline, CDR1 is SGHNT, CDR2 YENEEA. CDR3 sequence reads: CASSLFTADSYEQYF. In DNA, the CDR3 is TGTGCCAGCAGCTTATTCACAGCGGACTCCTACGAGCAGTACTTC. The full variable domain, with the rest looked up from reference TRBV11-3 and TRBJ2-7, is EAGVVQSPRYKIIEKKQPVAFWCNPISGHNTLYWYLQNLGQGPELLIRYENEEAVDDSQLPKDRFSAERLKGVDSTLKIQPAELGDSAVYLCASSLFTADSYEQYFGPGTRLTVT.

The V and J genes are TRBV5-6 and TRBJ2-5; D may be TRBD2 (6 bases). The CDR3 totals 18 residues. Germline V gene data show CDR1 as SGHDT and CDR2 as YYEEEE. V dropped 3 bases and J dropped 0 bases, with 21 bases sitting between them. This CDR3 is CASSSRGTQTPYQETQYF. CDR3 sequence (DNA): TGTGCCAGCAGCTCTCGCGGGACCCAGACCCCTTACCAAGAGACCCAGTACTTC.

This clone was seen only a few times. The same CDR3 arises from other DNA sequences in this sample as well. The chain is built from TRBV6-1 and TRBJ1-1; D call uncertain. CDR1 is MNHNS and CDR2 is SASEGT in the germline V gene. V dropped 3 bases and J dropped 0 bases, with 5 bases sitting between them. CDR3 length equals 13 residues. The CDR3: CASSEKMNTEAFF. The DNA of the CDR3 is TGTGCCAGCAGTGAGAAGATGAACACTGAAGCTTTCTTT.

This rearrangement joins TRBV20-1 to TRBJ2-5, with D unresolved. Trimming left V 4 bases short and J 2 bases short, with 5 bases between. The CDR3 consists of 11 residues. From germline, CDR1 is DFQATT and CDR2 SNEGSKA (reference sequence). The CDR3 coding sequence is TGCAGTGCTACCCTACAAGAGACCCAGTACTTC. Its translation: CSATLQETQYF.

The rearrangement uses TRBV28 and TRBJ2-1, with D perhaps TRBD2 (6 bases). Germline CDR1 MDHEN, CDR2 SYDVKM. The CDR3 spans 15 residues. V was trimmed by 6 bases and J by 0 bases, leaving 12 bases between them. CDR3 in amino acids: CASRRPGSSYNEQFF. CDR3 in DNA: TGTGCCAGCAGACGCCCCGGGAGCTCCTACAATGAGCAGTTCTTC.

This clone appeared a few times. The chain joins TRBV7-2 to TRBJ2-3, with 10 positions matching TRBD2. V shed 3 bases, J shed 8 bases, and the junction held 17 bases outside the gene matches. The CDR3 has 18 residues. Germline values: CDR1 SGHTA, CDR2 FQGNSA. DNA for the CDR3: TGTGCCAGCAGCTTGCTGCCCCCGGGAAGCGGGAGGGCGGGTACGCAGTATTTT. Protein: CASSLLPPGSGRAGTQYF.

Points on this clone: The junction departs from germline at one end; a sequencing error may be responsible. V usage is TRBV7-2 and J usage is TRBJ1-1; 7 bases agree with TRBD1. Germline-derived CDR1 and CDR2 are SGHTA and FQGNSA. CDR3 length equals 11 residues. The CDR3 reads CASSPGTAYHF. The DNA of the CDR3 is TGTGCCAGCAGCCCCGGGACAGCCTATCACTTT.

V usage is TRBV13 and J usage is TRBJ2-5; 15 bases agree with TRBD2. V shed 5 bases, J shed 3 bases, and the junction held 7 bases outside the gene matches. In germline, CDR1 is PRHDT, CDR2 FYEKMQ (reference sequence). This CDR3 has 17 residues. The CDR3 reads CASSRTSGRAGKETQYF. Written as DNA, the CDR3 is TGTGCCAGCAGCCGGACTAGCGGGAGGGCCGGGAAAGAGACCCAGTACTTC.

The chain combines TRBV2 with TRBJ1-2, with TRBD1 matching 8 bases. Germline CDR1 and CDR2: SNHLY and FYNNEI. The V gene end was trimmed by 7 bases and the J gene end by 3 bases; junction bases not matched to a gene: 10. The CDR3 contains 15 residues. CDR3 sequence (DNA): TGTGCCAGCATGGGGGCAGGGGGCAAAGACTATGGCTACACCTTC. It encodes CASMGAGGKDYGYTF.

Concerning this clone: At one boundary the junction diverges from the germline segment, which might be a read error. This chain uses TRBV19 with TRBJ2-7, with 10 bases identical to TRBD2. The CDR3 runs to 14 residues. Germline CDR1 reads LNHDA; CDR2 reads SQIVND (reference sequence). The CDR3 spells CASRIAGGSYEQYF. CDR3 coding DNA: TGTGCCAGTAGAATAGCGGGAGGATCCTACGAGCAGTACTTC.

This chain links TRBV20-1 with TRBJ2-5; TRBD1 or TRBD2 may be the D gene (6 bases each). The CDR3 contains 11 residues. Trimming cost V 6 bases and J 7 bases, with 12 bases left between them. The germline CDR1 and CDR2 sequences are DFQATT and SNEGSKA (reference sequence). The CDR3 region is CSANRDWTQYF. CDR3 DNA sequence: TGCAGTGCGAACAGGGACTGGACCCAGTACTTC.

The chain has TRBV2 and TRBJ1-2; D not resolved. Between the trimmed V and J ends, which lost 4 bases and 5 bases, there was a span of 11 bases. CDR1 is SNHLY and CDR2 is FYNNEI in the germline V gene. This CDR3 region has 13 residues. CDR3 coding DNA: TGTGCCAGCAGTGGGCACGGCAGTTATGGCTACACCTTC. Protein sequence: CASSGHGSYGYTF.

The chain joins TRBV24-1 to TRBJ2-5; D tentatively reads TRBD1 or TRBD2 (6 bases each). CDR3 size: 15 residues. The germline V and J ends were trimmed by 7 bases and 5 bases, with 19 bases remaining between them. CDR1 is KGHDR, CDR2 SFDVKD, per germline. CDR3 sequence reads: CATSPDIGGLETQYF. The CDR3 DNA sequence: TGTGCCACCAGCCCAGATATCGGGGGCCTTGAGACCCAGTACTTC.

This clone is a singleton in its sample. The rearrangement uses TRBV10-2 and TRBJ1-2, with D hard to call. The CDR3 sequence is 12 residues long. V shed 3 bases and J shed 4 bases, with 6 bases lying between them. Germline V lookup: CDR1 WSHSY, CDR2 SAAADI. In DNA, the CDR3 is TGCGCCAGCAGTGACACTCGCTATGGCTACACCTTC. Its protein product is CASSDTRYGYTF.

The V call is TRBV11-2, the J call TRBJ2-1; TRBD2 aligns across 8 bases. CDR1 and CDR2 (germline): SGHAT, FQNNGV. The CDR3 is made up of 15 amino acids. The V gene end was trimmed by 5 bases and the J gene end by 8 bases; junction bases not matched to a gene: 11. CDR3 residues: CASSTEVREGDEQFF. CDR3 sequence (DNA): TGTGCCAGCAGCACGGAGGTCCGGGAGGGGGATGAGCAGTTCTTC. Full variable domain (missing parts from reference TRBV11-2 and TRBJ2-1): EAGVAQSPRYKIIEKRQSVAFWCNPISGHATLYWYQQILGQGPKLLIQFQNNGVVDDSQLPKDRFSAERLKGVDSTLKIQPAKLEDSAVYLCASSTEVREGDEQFFGPGTRLTVL.

The DNA of the CDR3 is TGTGCCAGTAGTATACAGGGGCCCACTGAAGCTTTCTTT. This encodes CASSIQGPTEAFF. The chain is built from TRBV19 and TRBJ1-1, with D perhaps matching TRBD1 (6 bases). V lost 2 bases and J lost 4, with 8 bases in between. The length of the CDR3 is 13 residues. The germline V gene encodes CDR1 LNHDA and CDR2 SQIVND (reference sequence).

This sequence joins TRBV27 and TRBJ2-6; D may be TRBD1 (6 bases). Looked up from germline, CDR1 is MNHEY and CDR2 is SMNVEV (reference sequence). V was pared by 5 bases and J by 0 bases, with 17 bases between. This CDR3 comprises 18 residues. The DNA of the CDR3 is TGTGCCAGCAGTCCCTCTGGGGGCTGGCTCTCTGGGGCCAACGTCCTGACTTTC. This translates into CASSPSGGWLSGANVLTF.

V usage is TRBV4-1 and J usage is TRBJ2-5; 8 bases agree with TRBD1. CDR1 is MGHRA, CDR2 YSYEKL, per germline. The CDR3 has 15 residues. V was clipped by 3 bases and J by 2 bases; unmatched bases: 5. CDR3 loop: CASSHIGQGQETQYF. The CDR3 DNA sequence: TGCGCCAGCAGCCATATAGGACAGGGTCAAGAGACCCAGTACTTC.

This clone was observed a single time. The chain employs TRBV19 and TRBJ2-3; 8 positions agree with TRBD2. The CDR3 has 16 amino acids. V lost 6 bases, J lost 5 bases, and 13 bases stayed unmatched. Germline V gene data show CDR1 as LNHDA and CDR2 as SQIVND (reference sequence). The CDR3 DNA reads TGTGCCAGTAGAAGAACTCCCGGGAGGGCGGAAGATACGCAGTATTTT. It is translated as CASRRTPGRAEDTQYF. Full variable domain (rest looked up from reference TRBV19 and TRBJ2-3): DGGITQSPKYLFRKEGQNVTLSCEQNLNHDAMYWYRQDPGQGLRLIYYSQIVNDFQKGDIAEGYSVSREKKESFPLTVTSAQKNPTAFYLCASRRTPGRAEDTQYFGPGTRLTVL.

The chain couples TRBV19 to TRBJ1-5; tentatively, D is TRBD1 (6 bases). Germline lookup yields CDR1 LNHDA and CDR2 SQIVND (reference sequence). Trimming removed 5 bases from V and 6 bases from J, with 14 bases in between. The CDR3 is 14 residues long. In nucleotides, the CDR3 is TGTGCCAGTAGTCCCCTGGGGGGGCGTCAGCCCCAGCATTTT. This translates into CASSPLGGRQPQHF.